These 17 T cell receptor beta chains were sequenced from one sample in a study of Ad26.COV2.S vaccination and SARS-CoV-2 variants. Profiling relied on immunoSEQ multiplex PCR, and the TCRdb table lists in-frame clones only, not all of them. Of roughly 380,000 clones in the sample, 70% to 90% were seen once. Documented treatment: roughly 20 received Ad26.COV2.S at low or high dose, single or two shots; about five received placebo; per-sample allocation not given. Day 63 after the first vaccine or placebo injection was the time point for sampling. Specimen: peripheral blood, collected in a trial of Ad26.COV2.S vaccine versus placebo. Source of these receptors: a person aged 18-60 years who received the Ad26.COV2.S COVID-19 vaccine or a placebo.

V and J are TRBV6-6 and TRBJ1-2, with a tentative D call TRBD1 (5 bases). V dropped 0 bases and J dropped 6 bases, with 17 bases sitting between them. CDR1 MNHNY and CDR2 SVGAGI come from the germline V gene (reference sequence). CDR3 length: 16 amino acids. CDR3 sequence: CASSYSSAGIGDGYTF. The CDR3 nucleotides read TGTGCCAGCAGTTACTCTTCTGCAGGGATCGGGGATGGCTACACCTTC.

This chain links TRBV30 with TRBJ2-7; TRBD2 matches at 9 bases. CDR1 and CDR2 (germline): GTSNPN, SVGIG (reference sequence). This CDR3 spans 14 amino acids. The J segment lost 5 bases and the V segment lost 8 bases, leaving 13 bases of the junction unmatched. This chain's CDR3 is CAALRASGTHEQYF. The CDR3 DNA reads as TGTGCCGCGTTAAGGGCTAGCGGGACCCACGAGCAGTACTTC.

This clone has just one count. The chain has TRBV7-8 and TRBJ2-1; possibly TRBD1 for D (6 bases). Trimming shortened V by 6 bases and J by 4 bases, and 16 bases separated the two germline ends. The germline CDR1 and CDR2 sequences are SGHVS and FQNEAQ. The CDR3 sequence is 15 residues long. The CDR3, as DNA: TGTGCCAGCAGGCACAGGGTCCTATTTTACAATGAGCAGTTCTTC. This sequence encodes CASRHRVLFYNEQFF.

This clone showed up just a few times. The chain has TRBV7-9 and TRBJ2-2, with 11 bases identical to TRBD2. Germline CDR1 and CDR2: SEHNR and FQNEAQ (reference sequence). J lost 3 bases, V lost 7 bases, and 10 bases had no gene match. The CDR3 has 17 residues. The CDR3, as DNA: TGTGCCAGCACCCTAGGGAGGGGACTAGCGGACACCGGGGAGCTGTTTTTT. It encodes CASTLGRGLADTGELFF.

The J gene is TRBJ2-7, the V gene TRBV5-4, with a tentative D call TRBD2 (5 bases). CDR1 is SGHNT and CDR2 is YYREEE in the germline V gene (reference sequence). The CDR3 spans 14 residues. V lost 4 bases and J 5 bases, leaving 16 bases between the germline ends. The CDR3 loop is CASSPGWRNNEQYF. CDR3 DNA sequence: TGTGCCAGCAGCCCGGGATGGCGTAACAACGAGCAGTACTTC. Based on the CDR3 plus reference TRBV5-4 and TRBJ2-7, the full variable domain is ETGVTQSPTHLIKTRGQQVTLRCSSQSGHNTVSWYQQALGQGPQFIFQYYREEENGRGNFPPRFSGLQFPNYSSELNVNALELDDSALYLCASSPGWRNNEQYFGPGTRLTVT.

The chain couples TRBV7-9 to TRBJ2-7; 9 nucleotides match TRBD1. CDR1 is SEHNR, CDR2 FQNEAQ, per germline (reference sequence). This CDR3 region has 14 residues. V lost 2 bases and J lost 5; bases outside the gene matches: 4. The DNA of the CDR3 is TGTGCCAGCAGCTTATGGGACAGGGCCCACGAGCAGTACTTC. Translating it yields CASSLWDRAHEQYF. The full variable domain, rest sourced from reference TRBV7-9 and TRBJ2-7, is DTGVSQNPRHKITKRGQNVTFRCDPISEHNRLYWYRQTLGQGPEFLTYFQNEAQLEKSRLLSDRFSAERPKGSFSTLEIQRTEQGDSAMYLCASSLWDRAHEQYFGPGTRLTVT.

The V and J genes are TRBV4-1 and TRBJ2-2, with 10 positions matching TRBD1. CDR3 length: 15 residues. V shed 9 bases and J 4 bases; nucleotides not matched to a gene: 8. Germline CDR1 and CDR2: MGHRA and YSYEKL. The CDR3 nucleotides read TGCGCCAGGGACGAGGACAGGGGGTCCACCGGGGAGCTGTTTTTT. It codes for CARDEDRGSTGELFF.

This chain's CDR3 is CASSQGITGTGETEAFF. The CDR3 DNA is TGCGCCAGCAGCCAAGGGATAACCGGGACAGGGGAGACTGAAGCTTTCTTT. The rearrangement uses TRBV4-3 and TRBJ1-1; TRBD1 matches 10 bases. CDR1 and CDR2 (germline): LGHNA, YSLEER. The CDR3 runs to 17 residues. V was clipped by 1 base and J by 5 bases; unmatched bases: 10.

V and J are TRBV4-1 and TRBJ2-6, with D uncertain. Germline V gives CDR1 MGHRA, CDR2 YSYEKL. V lost 0 bases to trimming and J lost 0 bases, with 15 bases between them. This CDR3 has 19 amino acids. CDR3 sequence reads: CASSQDTVWVGSGANVLTF. The DNA for the CDR3 is TGCGCCAGCAGCCAAGATACGGTTTGGGTCGGCTCTGGGGCCAACGTCCTGACTTTC.

The chain uses TRBV18 and TRBJ2-3; TRBD2 matches at 7 bases. CDR3 length: 17 residues. Germline trimming cut 1 base from V and 2 bases from J; bases unmatched to any gene: 9. CDR1 is KGHSH, CDR2 LQKENI, per germline. CDR3 bases: TGTGCCAGCTCACCACGTGGGAGAAGCGGGACCACAGATACGCAGTATTTT. Translating gives CASSPRGRSGTTDTQYF.

DNA for the CDR3: TGTGCCAGCACCCATCCGAGAGCGGGGGCGGAGACCCAGTACTTC. Protein product: CASTHPRAGAETQYF. The chain recombines TRBV2 with TRBJ2-5; TRBD2 matches at 8 bases. Germline trimming cut 7 bases from V and 5 bases from J; bases unmatched to any gene: 12. CDR1 and CDR2 from the germline V gene are SNHLY and FYNNEI. This CDR3 contains 15 residues.

V and J are TRBV9 and TRBJ1-1; D is uncertain. V gave up 0 bases and J gave up 4 bases, with 22 bases separating them. Germline V gives CDR1 SGDLS, CDR2 YYNGEE. CDR3 length equals 18 residues. As DNA, the CDR3 is TGTGCCAGCAGCGTAGTTGGTATGAGTGAGGGATTGGGCACTGAAGCTTTCTTT. The encoded protein is CASSVVGMSEGLGTEAFF. The full variable domain, with the rest looked up from reference TRBV9 and TRBJ1-1, is DSGVTQTPKHLITATGQRVTLRCSPRSGDLSVYWYQQSLDQGLQFLIQYYNGEERAKGNILERFSAQQFPDLHSELNLSSLELGDSALYFCASSVVGMSEGLGTEAFFGQGTRLTVV.

This chain uses TRBV18 with TRBJ1-5; 9 positions agree with TRBD1. After removal of 3 bases from V and 7 bases from J, the junction contained 10 bases not matched to a gene. CDR3 length equals 16 residues. CDR1 and CDR2 (germline): KGHSH, LQKENI. CDR3 protein: CASSPLGQGSGQPQHF. DNA for the CDR3: TGTGCCAGCTCACCGCTGGGACAGGGTTCAGGCCAGCCCCAGCATTTT.

This clone was picked up a small number of times. In nucleotides, the CDR3 is TGTGCCAGCAGTGAATCGGGGGGGCGAGGAAACACCATATATTTT. Translation: CASSESGGRGNTIYF. The chain has TRBV2 and TRBJ1-3; D is perhaps TRBD1 (6 bases). Germline-derived CDR1 and CDR2 are SNHLY and FYNNEI. There are 15 residues in the CDR3. The ends were cut back, 2 bases at V and 4 bases at J, with 12 bases in the middle.

This chain joins TRBV5-1 and TRBJ2-3; 11 bases agree with TRBD2. This CDR3 is 15 amino acids long. V was clipped by 7 bases and J by 4 bases; unmatched bases: 8. CDR1 is SGHRS, CDR2 YFSETQ, per germline. CDR3 DNA: TGCGCCAGCCACCAGACTAGCGGGAAAGCAGATACGCAGTATTTT. This sequence encodes CASHQTSGKADTQYF.

This chain connects TRBV19 to TRBJ1-5; D is possibly TRBD1 (6 bases). This CDR3 is built from 15 residues. In germline, CDR1 is LNHDA, CDR2 SQIVND (reference sequence). V lost 5 bases and J lost 0, with 11 bases in between. The DNA of the CDR3 is TGTGCCAGTAGTCGACAGGTTGATAGCAATCAGCCCCAGCATTTT. Translated, it gives CASSRQVDSNQPQHF. Together with reference TRBV19 and TRBJ1-5, the CDR3 gives the full variable domain: DGGITQSPKYLFRKEGQNVTLSCEQNLNHDAMYWYRQDPGQGLRLIYYSQIVNDFQKGDIAEGYSVSREKKESFPLTVTSAQKNPTAFYLCASSRQVDSNQPQHFGDGTRLSIL.

This clone was recorded only once. The chain links TRBV28 to TRBJ2-3; 8 nucleotides agree with TRBD1. The CDR3 totals 15 residues. V lost 2 bases, J lost 7 bases, and 8 bases stayed unmatched. Germline V lookup: CDR1 MDHEN, CDR2 SYDVKM. CDR3 amino acids: CASSLPPDRGYTQYF. The CDR3 DNA follows: TGTGCCAGCAGTTTACCCCCCGACAGGGGATATACGCAGTATTTT.